This T cell receptor beta chain was captured in a study of CD8+ T cells in alopecia areata (dated 2018 in TCRdb). Regarding the study in general: The treated patients, all with moderate-to-severe alopecia areata, were enrolled in an open-label pilot trial of oral tofacitinib given at 5 to 10 mg twice daily. The study used high-throughput TCRbeta sequencing to examine T cell clonal expansion in alopecia areata, in both the C3H/HeJ mouse model and human patients. Tofacitinib-treated patients had biopsies at baseline and at 4 and 24 weeks of treatment, with a later scalp biopsy in several patients. For the treated patients, the SALT score, which quantifies what percentage of scalp surface area is affected, served as the measure of disease severity. RNA was obtained with the PAXgene miRNA kit for fixed scalp, the miRNeasy kit for PBMCs, and the RNeasy kit for mouse skin. Patients stayed on tofacitinib for 6 to 18 months and then had 6 months of follow-up off drug so that delayed response and recurrence could be assessed. TCRbeta CDR3 regions were amplified by immunoSEQ multiplex PCR with 35 Vbeta forward and 13 Jbeta reverse primers. Human TCRbeta sequencing covered scalp tissue and sorted CD4+ and CD8+ peripheral blood T cells from patchy and totalis/universalis alopecia areata patients and healthy controls. Scalp clonality was compared among normal scalp (n=4), patchy alopecia areata scalp (n=8), and alopecia totalis/universalis scalp (n=8). The paper as a whole reports these results and caveats: Resident alphabeta T cells in normal human skin are also sequenced, complicating scalp TCR repertoire analysis, unlike mouse skin dominated by gammadelta T cells. Shared TCR sequences between patients were less evident than in mice, which may be partly attributable to HLA diversity in the patient population. Tofacitinib significantly decreased scalp clonality and the number of expanded CD8+ clones among the top 100 scalp clones. Compared with normal scalp, lesional scalp, particularly in alopecia totalis/universalis, had higher clonality and more expanded CD8+ clones, which suggests antigenic drive. Because the treated cohort was small and had just a single nonresponder, larger studies are needed to establish links between baseline CD8+ expansion and response. Many expanded lesional clones were found to persist in scalp and blood during tofacitinib treatment, and relapse after treatment cessation may be partly explained by this persistence.

The sample's time point label, decoded: approximately 4 weeks on oral tofacitinib. Explained via the paper, the treatment or condition label denotes: oral pan-JAK inhibitor, 5-10 mg twice daily. Peripheral blood and lesional scalp punch biopsies were obtained from patients with alopecia areata. PBMCs were isolated by density centrifugation and stained for CD3, CD4 and CD8, after which CD4+ and CD8+ T cells were sorted on a FACSAria. Details on this clone: Its recognized antigen is unknown. Base qualities are not recorded, but no much larger clone differs from it by a single base.

Libraries were made using the immunoSEQ multiplex PCR assay. RNA was extracted from all samples and reverse transcribed into cDNA, which served as template for TCR sequencing. SuperScript III was used to make first-strand cDNA, primed with a 2:1 mix of oligo-dT and random hexamers. A synthetic immune receptor repertoire was used to gauge amplification bias, and whatever bias remained was removed computationally. As for the authors' bioinformatics: Raw reads were preprocessed for error removal, and CDR3 was defined according to IMGT conventions as running from the conserved cysteine to phenylalanine. Clonality was computed as 1 minus the Shannon entropy, with the entropy normalized by log2 of the number of productive unique TCRs. Whether each scalp clone was CD4 or CD8 was inferred by checking scalp TCRbeta sequences against the CD4 and CD8 repertoires from sorted blood. TCRdb obtained this table from immuneACCESS and retained in-frame rearrangements with V and J assigned. These tables miss some clones; where compared with another copy, unresolved V genes account for less than half of the shortfall, and the remainder is unexplained. Clone size and V and J calls were adopted from that table, with D and trimming inferred from the DNA. The sample has 120,000 or so clones on record, 58% of them singletons. Of the sample, under 35% falls within the top ten clones.

From cysteine to phenylalanine, the CDR3 is 19 amino acids long. The sequence is cut down to CDR3 DNA, 57 bases in frame from base 1. CDR1 and CDR2, looked up from the germline V gene, are SQVTM and ANQGSEA. At the junction V is shortened by 0 bases and J by 4 bases, with 28 bases in between. The V and J segments used are TRBV29-1 and TRBJ2-7; 6 matching bases give a weak D call of TRBD1. The TCR comes from a human donor with alopecia areata. The material was CD8+ T cells sorted from blood, obtained at week 4, from a patient treated with tofacitinib. This receptor has the CDR3 CSVEDRTGQTLSTIYEQYF. The DNA sequence reads TGCAGCGTTGAAGACCGTACAGGACAGACTCTAAGTACGATTTACGAGCAGTACTTC.